This entry concerns a single T cell receptor (beta chain). These data originate in a study of blood T cell repertoires in COVID-19. Overall study: Both acute and convalescent COVID-19 samples were obtained from the United States, Italy and Spain.

Recruits, aged about 18 to 95 years, lived in 25 or so US areas. Recovered status in Cohort 3 required two negative PCRs, clearance, or symptom resolution. Trimming pared 4 bases from V and 5 bases from J, leaving 10 bases between. The germline gives CDR1 MNHEY, CDR2 SVGAGI. The CDR3 totals 13 residues. In the authors' workflow: Scientists estimated how many nucleated cells there were by amplifying reference gene primers. Generated by immunoSEQ multiplex PCR, the TCRdb table keeps only in-frame clones and is missing some. V, J and clone size reflect that table, while D and trimming were determined from the DNA. The data contain 250,000 or so clones, roughly 89% of them singletons.

Material: PBMCs or T cells enriched from blood (not recorded which). The chain employs TRBV6-5 and TRBJ2-3; the D is unclear. The sequence was obtained from a man aged 40-55 years who had recovered from COVID-19. In DNA form, the CDR3 reads TGTGCCAGCAGTTCAGTGGTTGTAGATACGCAGTATTTT. Its protein is CASSSVVVDTQYF.